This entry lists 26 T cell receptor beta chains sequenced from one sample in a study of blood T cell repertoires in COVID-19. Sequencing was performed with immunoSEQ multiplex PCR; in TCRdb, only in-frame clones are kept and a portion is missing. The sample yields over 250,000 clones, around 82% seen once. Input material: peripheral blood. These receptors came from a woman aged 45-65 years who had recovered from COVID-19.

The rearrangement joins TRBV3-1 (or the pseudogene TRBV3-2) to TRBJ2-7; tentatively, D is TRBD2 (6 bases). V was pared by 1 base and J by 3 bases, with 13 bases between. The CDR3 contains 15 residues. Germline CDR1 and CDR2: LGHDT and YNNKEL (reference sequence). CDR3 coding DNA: TGTGCCAGCAGCCAAGGGATAGCGGACTACTACGAGCAGTACTTC. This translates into CASSQGIADYYEQYF.

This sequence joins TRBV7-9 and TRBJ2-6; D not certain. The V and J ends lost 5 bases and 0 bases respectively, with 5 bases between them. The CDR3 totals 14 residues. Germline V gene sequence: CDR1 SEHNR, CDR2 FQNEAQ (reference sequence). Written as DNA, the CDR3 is TGTGCCAGCAGCCCCTTCTCTGGGGCCAACGTCCTGACTTTC. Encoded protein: CASSPFSGANVLTF. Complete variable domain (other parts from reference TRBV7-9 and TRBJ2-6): DTGVSQNPRHKITKRGQNVTFRCDPISEHNRLYWYRQTLGQGPEFLTYFQNEAQLEKSRLLSDRFSAERPKGSFSTLEIQRTEQGDSAMYLCASSPFSGANVLTFGAGSRLTVL.

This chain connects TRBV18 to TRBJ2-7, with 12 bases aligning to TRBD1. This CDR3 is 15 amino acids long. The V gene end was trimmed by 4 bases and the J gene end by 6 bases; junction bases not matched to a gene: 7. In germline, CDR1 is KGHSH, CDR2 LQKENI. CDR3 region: CASSRTRDRGLEQYF. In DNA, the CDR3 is TGTGCCAGCTCACGTACAAGGGACAGGGGGCTCGAGCAGTACTTC.

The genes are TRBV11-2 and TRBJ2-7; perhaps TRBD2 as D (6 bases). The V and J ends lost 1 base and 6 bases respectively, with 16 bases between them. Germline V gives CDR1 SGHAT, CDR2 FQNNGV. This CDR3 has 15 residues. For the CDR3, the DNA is TGTGCCAGCAGCTTAGCGGGTGGGCAGGAGGGCGAGCAGTACTTC. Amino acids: CASSLAGGQEGEQYF.

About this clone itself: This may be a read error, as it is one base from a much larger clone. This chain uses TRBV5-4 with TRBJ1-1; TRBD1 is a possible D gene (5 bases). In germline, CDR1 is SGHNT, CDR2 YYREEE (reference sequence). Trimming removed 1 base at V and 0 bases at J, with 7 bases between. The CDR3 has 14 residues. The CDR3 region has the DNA TGTGCCAGCAGCTTGACAGGACTGAACACTGAAGCTTTCTTT. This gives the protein CASSLTGLNTEAFF.

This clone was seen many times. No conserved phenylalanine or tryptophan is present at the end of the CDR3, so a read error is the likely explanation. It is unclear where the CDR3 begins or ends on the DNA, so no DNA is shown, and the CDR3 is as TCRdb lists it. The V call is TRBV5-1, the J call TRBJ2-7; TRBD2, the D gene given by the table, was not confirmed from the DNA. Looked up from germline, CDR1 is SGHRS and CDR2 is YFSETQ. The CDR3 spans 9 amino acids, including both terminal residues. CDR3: CASPTGLAR.

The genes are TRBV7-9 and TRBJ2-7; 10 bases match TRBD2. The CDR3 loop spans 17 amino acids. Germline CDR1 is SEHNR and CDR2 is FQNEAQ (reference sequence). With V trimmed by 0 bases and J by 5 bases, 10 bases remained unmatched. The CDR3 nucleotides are TGTGCCAGCAGCTTAGCGCAGGCTAGCGGGAGTGTCGACGAGCAGTACTTC. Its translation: CASSLAQASGSVDEQYF.

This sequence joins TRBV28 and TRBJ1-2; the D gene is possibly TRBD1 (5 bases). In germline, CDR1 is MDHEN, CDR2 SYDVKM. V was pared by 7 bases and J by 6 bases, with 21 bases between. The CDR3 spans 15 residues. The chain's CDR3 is CASNSVGGGSDGYTF. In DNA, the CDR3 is TGTGCCAGCAACTCCGTGGGTGGGGGGTCGGATGGCTACACCTTC.

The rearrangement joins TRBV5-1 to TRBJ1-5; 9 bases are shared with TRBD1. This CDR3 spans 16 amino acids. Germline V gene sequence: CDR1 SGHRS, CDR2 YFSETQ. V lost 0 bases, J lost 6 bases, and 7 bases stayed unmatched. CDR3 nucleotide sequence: TGCGCCAGCAGCTTGGATGGGACAGGGTTCGGTCAGCCCCAGCATTTT. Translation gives CASSLDGTGFGQPQHF.

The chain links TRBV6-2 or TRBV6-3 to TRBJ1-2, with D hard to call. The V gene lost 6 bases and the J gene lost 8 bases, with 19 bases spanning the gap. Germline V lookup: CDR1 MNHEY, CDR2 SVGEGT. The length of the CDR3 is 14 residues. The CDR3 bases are TGTGCCAGCAGCCCGGGTCTCCTCGGAGGCGGCTACACCTTC. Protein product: CASSPGLLGGGYTF.

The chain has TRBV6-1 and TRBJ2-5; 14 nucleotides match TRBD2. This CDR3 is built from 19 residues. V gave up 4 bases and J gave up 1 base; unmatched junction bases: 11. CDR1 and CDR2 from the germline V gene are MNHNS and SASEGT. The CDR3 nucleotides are TGTGCCAGCAGTGGCTCAGGGACTAGCGGGGGAAATGTCCAAGAGACCCAGTACTTC. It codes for CASSGSGTSGGNVQETQYF.

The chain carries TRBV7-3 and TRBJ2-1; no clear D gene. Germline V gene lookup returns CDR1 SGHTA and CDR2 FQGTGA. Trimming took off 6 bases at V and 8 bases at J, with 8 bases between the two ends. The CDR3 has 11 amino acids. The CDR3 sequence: CASSQSDEQFF. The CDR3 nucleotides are TGTGCCAGCAGTCAAAGCGATGAGCAGTTCTTC.

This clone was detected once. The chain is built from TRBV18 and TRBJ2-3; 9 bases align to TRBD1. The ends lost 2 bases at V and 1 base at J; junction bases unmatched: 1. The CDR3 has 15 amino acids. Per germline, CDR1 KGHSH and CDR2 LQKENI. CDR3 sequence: CASSPWTGGTDTQYF. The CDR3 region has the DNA TGTGCCAGCTCACCATGGACAGGGGGCACAGATACGCAGTATTTT.

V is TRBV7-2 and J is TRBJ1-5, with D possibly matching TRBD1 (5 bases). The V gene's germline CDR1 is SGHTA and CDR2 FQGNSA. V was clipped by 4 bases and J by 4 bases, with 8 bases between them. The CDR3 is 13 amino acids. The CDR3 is CASSSAGNQPQHF. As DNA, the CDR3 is TGTGCCAGCAGCTCCGCAGGGAATCAGCCCCAGCATTTT.

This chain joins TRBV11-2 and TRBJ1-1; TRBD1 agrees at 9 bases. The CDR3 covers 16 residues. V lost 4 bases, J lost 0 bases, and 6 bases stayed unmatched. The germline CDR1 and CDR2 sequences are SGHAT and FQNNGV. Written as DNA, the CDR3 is TGTGCCAGCAGCTCATACAGGGGGCCCTTGAACACTGAAGCTTTCTTT. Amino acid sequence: CASSSYRGPLNTEAFF. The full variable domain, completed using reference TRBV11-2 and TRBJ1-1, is EAGVAQSPRYKIIEKRQSVAFWCNPISGHATLYWYQQILGQGPKLLIQFQNNGVVDDSQLPKDRFSAERLKGVDSTLKIQPAKLEDSAVYLCASSSYRGPLNTEAFFGQGTRLTVV.

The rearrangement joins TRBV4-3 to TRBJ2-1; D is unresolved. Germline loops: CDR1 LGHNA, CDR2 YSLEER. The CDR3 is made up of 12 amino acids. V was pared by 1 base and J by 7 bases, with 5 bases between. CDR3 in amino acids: CASSQARNEQFF. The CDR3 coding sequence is TGCGCCAGCAGCCAAGCACGGAATGAGCAGTTCTTC.

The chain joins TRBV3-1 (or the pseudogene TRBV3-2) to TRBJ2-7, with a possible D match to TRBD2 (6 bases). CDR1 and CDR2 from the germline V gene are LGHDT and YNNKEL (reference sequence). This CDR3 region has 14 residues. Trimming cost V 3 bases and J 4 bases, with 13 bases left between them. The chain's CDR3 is CASSQWRGNYEQYF. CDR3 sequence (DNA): TGTGCCAGCAGCCAGTGGAGGGGCAATTACGAGCAGTACTTC.

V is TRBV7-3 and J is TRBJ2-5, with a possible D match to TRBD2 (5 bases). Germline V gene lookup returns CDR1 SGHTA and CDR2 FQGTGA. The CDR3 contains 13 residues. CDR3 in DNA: TGTGCTGAATGGCCCGGGATTTCAGAGACCCAGTACTTC. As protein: CAEWPGISETQYF.

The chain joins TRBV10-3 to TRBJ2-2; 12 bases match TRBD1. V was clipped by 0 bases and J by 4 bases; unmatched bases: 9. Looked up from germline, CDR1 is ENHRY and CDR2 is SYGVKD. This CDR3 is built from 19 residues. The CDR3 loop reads CAISESSGTGGWRTGELFF. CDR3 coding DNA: TGTGCCATCAGTGAGTCTTCCGGGACAGGGGGCTGGCGCACCGGGGAGCTGTTTTTT.

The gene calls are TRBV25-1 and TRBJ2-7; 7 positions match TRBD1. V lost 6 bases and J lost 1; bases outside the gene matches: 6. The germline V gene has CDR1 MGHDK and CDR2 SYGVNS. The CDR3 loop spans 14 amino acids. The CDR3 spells CASRRQGPSYEQYF. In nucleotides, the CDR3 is TGTGCCAGCAGGAGACAGGGACCTTCCTACGAGCAGTACTTC.

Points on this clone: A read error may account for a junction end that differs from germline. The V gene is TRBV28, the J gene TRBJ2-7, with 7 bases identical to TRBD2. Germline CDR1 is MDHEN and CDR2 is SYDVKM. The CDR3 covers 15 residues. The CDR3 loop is CASSSPGRDSRRGNF. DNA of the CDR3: TGTGCCAGCAGCTCCCCGGGGAGGGATAGCCGGCGGGGGAACTTC.

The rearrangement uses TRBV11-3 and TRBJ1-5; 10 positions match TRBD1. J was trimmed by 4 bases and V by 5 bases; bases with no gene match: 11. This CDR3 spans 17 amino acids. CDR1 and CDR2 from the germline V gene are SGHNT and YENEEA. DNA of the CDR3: TGTGCCAGCAGCCCTTGGGGGGACAGGGGCGAGAATCAGCCCCAGCATTTT. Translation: CASSPWGDRGENQPQHF.

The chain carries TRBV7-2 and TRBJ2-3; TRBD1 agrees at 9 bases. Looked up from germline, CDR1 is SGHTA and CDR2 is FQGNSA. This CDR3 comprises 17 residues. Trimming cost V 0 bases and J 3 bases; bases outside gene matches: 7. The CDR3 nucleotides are TGTGCCAGCAGCTTAGCTAGATCGGGGACAGGGACAGATACGCAGTATTTT. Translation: CASSLARSGTGTDTQYF.

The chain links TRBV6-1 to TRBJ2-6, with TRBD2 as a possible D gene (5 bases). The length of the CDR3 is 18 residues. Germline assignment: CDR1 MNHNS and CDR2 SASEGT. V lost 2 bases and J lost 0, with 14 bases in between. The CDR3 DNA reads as TGTGCCAGCAGTGAACGGGGTGCCCCGGTCTCTGGGGCCAACGTCCTGACTTTC. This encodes CASSERGAPVSGANVLTF.

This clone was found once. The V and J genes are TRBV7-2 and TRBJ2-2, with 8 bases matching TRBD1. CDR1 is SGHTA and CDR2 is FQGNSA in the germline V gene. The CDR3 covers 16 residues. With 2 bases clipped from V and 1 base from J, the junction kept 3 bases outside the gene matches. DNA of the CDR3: TGTGCCAGCAGCTTAATAGGACAGGGGAACACCGGGGAGCTGTTTTTT. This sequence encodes CASSLIGQGNTGELFF. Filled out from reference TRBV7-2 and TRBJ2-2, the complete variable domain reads GAGVSQSPSNKVTEKGKDVELRCDPISGHTALYWYRQSLGQGLEFLIYFQGNSAPDKSGLPSDRFSAERTGGSVSTLTIQRTQQEDSAVYLCASSLIGQGNTGELFFGEGSRLTVL.

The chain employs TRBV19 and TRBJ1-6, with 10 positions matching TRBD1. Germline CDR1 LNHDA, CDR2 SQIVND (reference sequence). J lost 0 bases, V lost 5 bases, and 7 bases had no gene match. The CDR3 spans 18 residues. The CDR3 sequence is CASSSRQGASSYNSPLHF. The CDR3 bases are TGTGCCAGTAGTTCTCGACAGGGGGCGAGCTCCTATAATTCACCCCTCCACTTT.